This T cell receptor (beta chain) was found in a study of blood T cell repertoires in COVID-19. Profiled with immunoSEQ multiplex PCR; TCRdb holds only in-frame clones, not every one. This sample has 330,000 or so clones; roughly 86% occur once, and the top ten carry less than 2.5%. The germline gives CDR1 KGHSH, CDR2 LQKENI. CDR3 size: 16 residues. J gave up 3 bases and V 5 bases, and 11 bases lay outside the gene matches. The age range of participants was about 18 to 90 years, with residence in under 25 US areas. Participant reports of clinical history set cohort assignment. The sample consisted of PBMCs or T cells enriched from blood (not recorded which). The chain links TRBV18 to TRBJ2-3; TRBD2 matches 7 bases. The TCR comes from a middle-aged man in a cohort exposed to, infected with or recovered from COVID-19 (not recorded which). CDR3 in DNA: TGTGCCAGCTCAATCGGGGATCCAGCGGGGACAGATACGCAGTATTTT. Translation: CASSIGDPAGTDTQYF.